Each of the 10 T cell receptor beta chains below was sequenced from the same sample in a study of shared clonotypes between healthy human individuals (TCRdb year 2020). For the CD8 naive samples, CD45RO-negative cells were positively selected for CCR7, yielding a CD45RA+CCR7+ population from which TemRA cells were excluded. The library was generated by the immunoSEQ multiplex PCR assay. Held by TCRdb, this immuneACCESS table contains in-frame sequences only and omits some clones. Under half of the omission traces to an unresolved V gene where checked; the cause of the rest is unknown. In this sample the table shows some 2.1 million clones, around 93% of which occur a single time. The ten largest make up less than 2% of the sample. Sample: naive CD8+ T cells from PBMCs. What the cell subset or site label conveys for this sample: CD45RA+CCR7+. The receptors were sampled from a young man in good health. Some clones in this sample may be carry-over from other donors' samples.

The chain is built from TRBV27 and TRBJ2-6, with a weak D call TRBD1 (6 bases). The CDR3 is 19 residues long. From germline, CDR1 is MNHEY and CDR2 SMNVEV (reference sequence). V lost 5 bases, J lost 0 bases, and 20 bases lay in between. The CDR3 protein is CASSPWTAVLSSGANVLTF. For the CDR3, the DNA is TGTGCCAGCAGTCCGTGGACAGCCGTGCTAAGCTCTGGGGCCAACGTCCTGACTTTC.

Written as DNA, the CDR3 is TGTGCCAGCAGCTTAGCAGGGGACCACCCCTACGAGCAGTACTTC. This codes for CASSLAGDHPYEQYF. The J gene is TRBJ2-7, the V gene TRBV7-9; D could derive from TRBD1 or TRBD2 (5 bases each). This CDR3 has 15 residues. V was pared by 0 bases and J by 2 bases, with 11 bases between. Germline V gene sequence: CDR1 SEHNR, CDR2 FQNEAQ (reference sequence).

The V call is TRBV28, the J call TRBJ1-1, with a possible D match to TRBD1 (6 bases). Per germline, CDR1 MDHEN and CDR2 SYDVKM. The ends were cut back, 5 bases at V and 9 bases at J, with 28 bases in the middle. The length of the CDR3 is 17 residues. CDR3: CASSHRSGTTLNLQAFF. In DNA, the CDR3 is TGTGCCAGCAGTCATAGGAGCGGGACAACTCTAAACCTACAAGCTTTCTTT.

This clone was detected only once. This sequence joins TRBV9 and TRBJ2-1; 7 nucleotides align to TRBD1. Trimming took 1 base from V and 8 from J; bases not matched to a gene: 6. CDR3 length: 14 amino acids. Germline CDR1 reads SGDLS; CDR2 reads YYNGEE. Here the CDR3 reads CASSVRQGGHEQFF. CDR3 bases: TGTGCCAGCAGCGTACGACAGGGTGGGCATGAGCAGTTCTTC.

The gene calls are TRBV21-1 and TRBJ1-5; TRBD1, the table's D call, was not compared with the DNA. TRBV21-1 is marked as a pseudogene. CDR3 length: 13 amino acids. In DNA, the CDR3 is TGTGCCAGCAGCCCGACAGGGGCTCAGCCCCAGCATTTT. Its protein product is CASSPTGAQPQHF.

The chain recombines TRBV13 with TRBJ2-2; TRBD2 is a possible D gene (5 bases). CDR1 and CDR2 from the germline V gene are PRHDT and FYEKMQ (reference sequence). Trimming left V 4 bases short and J 0 bases short, with 12 bases between. The CDR3 contains 16 residues. The CDR3 sequence is CASSSSDYSNTGELFF. In DNA, the CDR3 is TGTGCCAGCAGCTCGTCCGACTATTCGAACACCGGGGAGCTGTTTTTT.

With respect to this clone: This specimen includes other DNA sequences encoding the same CDR3. The V call is TRBV27, the J call TRBJ2-2; D gene ambiguous. Trimming took off 3 bases at V and 2 bases at J, with 4 bases between the two ends. The CDR3 extends over 13 amino acids. Germline CDR1 and CDR2: MNHEY and SMNVEV (reference sequence). CDR3 protein: CASSLTNTGELFF. Written as DNA, the CDR3 is TGTGCCAGCAGTTTGACCAACACCGGGGAGCTGTTTTTT.

V and J are TRBV7-7 and TRBJ2-3; D is ambiguous. Germline CDR1 SSHAT, CDR2 FNYEAQ (reference sequence). The ends were cut back, 1 base at V and 0 bases at J, with 2 bases in the middle. CDR3 length: 13 residues. In nucleotides, the CDR3 is TGTGCCAGCAGCTTAGACAGCACAGATACGCAGTATTTT. It specifies CASSLDSTDTQYF.

The rearrangement uses TRBV7-6 and TRBJ2-7, with 12 bases lining up with TRBD2. The CDR3 runs to 17 residues. The V and J ends lost 0 bases and 6 bases, in that order; junction bases with no gene match: 9. Germline CDR1 is SGHVS and CDR2 is FNYEAQ. CDR3 loop: CASSLAEASGRAGEQYF. CDR3 in DNA: TGTGCCAGCAGCTTAGCGGAGGCTAGCGGGAGGGCCGGCGAGCAGTACTTC.

This chain uses TRBV18 with TRBJ2-7; D might be TRBD1 (5 bases). Trimming stripped 4 bases from V and 3 bases from J, with 13 bases between. The CDR3 sequence is 14 residues long. The germline CDR1 and CDR2 sequences are KGHSH and LQKENI. The CDR3 sequence is CASSLSADSYEQYF. CDR3 DNA sequence: TGTGCCAGCTCACTCAGCGCAGACAGCTACGAGCAGTACTTC. Combining the CDR3 with reference TRBV18 and TRBJ2-7 gives the whole variable domain NAGVMQNPRHLVRRRGQEARLRCSPMKGHSHVYWYRQLPEEGLKFMVYLQKENIIDESGMPKERFSAEFPKEGPSILRIQQVVRGDSAAYFCASSLSADSYEQYFGPGTRLTVT.